These T cell receptor beta chains were read from a single sample in a study of cytomegalovirus exposure and HLA in healthy donors. Repertoires were generated with immunoSEQ multiplex PCR, while TCRdb's copy carries only in-frame clones and drops some. Of 100,000 to 150,000 clones detected, around 90% appear once; the ten largest clones hold about 1.9%. Specimen: PBMCs. Receptor source: a woman under 30 in good health and CMV-seronegative. Each CDR3 is given with its conserved first and last residue. Each record gives: clone size, D gene, J gene, V gene, CDR3 length, CDR3 protein, CDR3 DNA. D genes are given only for firm matches. Some rows have no size entry. The others give once, few or many, or a class for an expanded clone.

. . TRBJ2-7 TRBV4-1 15 CASSQRSLQVYEQYF TGCGCCAGCAGCCAAAGATCGTTACAGGTTTACGAGCAGTACTTC
. TRBD1 TRBJ2-5 TRBV27 13 CASSPQGDETQYF TGTGCCAGCAGCCCACAGGGGGACGAGACCCAGTACTTC
once TRBD1 TRBJ2-1 TRBV6-5 16 CASSYDRDKSYNEQFF TGTGCCAGCAGTTACGACAGGGATAAGTCCTACAATGAGCAGTTCTTC
. . TRBJ2-1 TRBV15 17 CATSRDLSRSGISEQFF TGTGCCACCAGCAGAGATCTGAGCAGATCGGGTATTAGTGAGCAGTTCTTC
. . TRBJ2-7 TRBV27 13 CASSLDITYEQYF TGTGCCAGCAGTCTGGACATTACCTACGAGCAGTACTTC
. . TRBJ2-6 TRBV28 20 CASSSRHTGHPSSGANVLTF TGTGCCAGCAGCTCAAGGCACACGGGACACCCTTCCTCTGGGGCCAACGTCCTGACTTTC
. TRBD1 TRBJ2-7 TRBV4-3 14 CASSQWDRGSEQYF TGCGCCAGCAGCCAATGGGACAGGGGCTCCGAGCAGTACTTC
. . TRBJ2-1 TRBV7-9 15 CASSWRQFSYNEQFF TGTGCCAGCAGCTGGAGACAGTTCTCCTACAATGAGCAGTTCTTC
. TRBD2 TRBJ2-5 TRBV4-1 17 CASSQDVGLAAQETQYF TGCGCCAGCAGCCAAGATGTTGGACTAGCGGCACAAGAGACCCAGTACTTC
few TRBD1 TRBJ1-6 TRBV18 16 CASSPPDRGLGSPLHF TGTGCCAGCTCACCGCCGGACAGGGGATTGGGTTCACCCCTCCACTTT
. . TRBJ1-4 TRBV14 13 CASSRGTREKLFF TGTGCCAGCAGCCGGGGGACTAGAGAAAAACTGTTTTTT
. TRBD1 TRBJ2-6 TRBV10-3 17 CASSPGTGGWGANVLTF TGTGCCTCCAGCCCAGGGACAGGGGGCTGGGGGGCCAACGTCCTGACTTTC
. TRBD2 TRBJ2-7 TRBV6-5 15 CASSYPSGGSYEQYF TGTGCCAGCAGTTATCCGAGCGGGGGTTCCTACGAGCAGTACTTC
. TRBD1 TRBJ1-1 TRBV6-5 13 CASSQPGGTEAFF TGTGCCAGCAGTCAGCCAGGGGGCACTGAAGCTTTCTTT
. . TRBJ2-1 TRBV7-3 15 CASSLSQSSYNEQFF TGTGCCAGCAGCTTAAGTCAGTCGTCCTACAATGAGCAGTTCTTC
once . TRBJ1-2 TRBV12-5 15 CASVWSGSKDYGYTF TGTGCTAGTGTTTGGTCGGGATCCAAAGACTATGGCTACACCTTC
many . TRBJ2-1 TRBV6-4 14 CASSDSPEADEQFF TGTGCCAGCAGTGACTCCCCCGAGGCTGATGAGCAGTTCTTC
. TRBD1 TRBJ2-1 TRBV5-1 16 CASSLAGGRSYNEQFF TGCGCCAGCAGCTTGGCAGGGGGACGTTCCTACAATGAGCAGTTCTTC
. . TRBJ2-5 TRBV5-1 14 CASSLVPGKETQYF TGCGCCAGCAGCTTGGTTCCGGGGAAAGAGACCCAGTACTTC
. TRBD1 TRBJ1-2 TRBV6-5 13 CASSYRGPGGYTF TGTGCCAGCAGTTACAGGGGGCCCGGTGGCTACACCTTC
. . TRBJ2-7 TRBV29-1 15 CSVDMGGPFSYEQYF TGCAGCGTTGATATGGGGGGGCCCTTCTCCTACGAGCAGTACTTC
. . TRBJ1-1 TRBV5-4 15 CASSLQGLRISNAFF TGTGCCAGCAGCTTGCAGGGTTTAAGGATATCGAATGCTTTCTTT
. . TRBJ1-1 TRBV28 17 CASSLWAREGANTEAFF TGTGCCAGCAGTTTATGGGCTCGTGAAGGGGCGAACACTGAAGCTTTCTTT
. . TRBJ2-6 TRBV7-8 17 CASSLAYLSSGANVLTF TGTGCCAGCAGCTTAGCCTACCTAAGCTCTGGGGCCAACGTCCTGACTTTC
. . TRBJ2-7 TRBV11-2 14 CASRPPGLAYEQYF TGTGCCAGCAGACCACCGGGACTTGCCTACGAGCAGTACTTC
. . TRBJ2-1 TRBV21-1 16 CASSNRDRGRYNEQFF TGTGCCAGCAGCAACCGGGACAGGGGCCGTTACAATGAGCAGTTCTTC
. . TRBJ2-1 TRBV12-5 14 CASARELPYNEQFF TGTGCTAGTGCCCGGGAGTTACCCTACAATGAGCAGTTCTTC
. . TRBJ1-5 TRBV30 14 CAWSTGTSNQPQHF TGTGCCTGGAGTACAGGGACGAGCAATCAGCCCCAGCATTTT
. TRBD1 TRBJ1-1 TRBV27 13 CATRDSMNTEAFF TGTGCCACGAGGGACAGCATGAACACTGAAGCTTTCTTT
. TRBD2 TRBJ2-5 TRBV7-2 17 CASSFPVASGSQETQYF TGTGCCAGCAGCTTTCCCGTGGCTAGCGGCTCTCAAGAGACCCAGTACTTC
. TRBD1 TRBJ2-5 TRBV19 14 CASRDPGQGETQYF TGTGCCAGTAGGGATCCGGGACAGGGAGAGACCCAGTACTTC
. . TRBJ2-1 TRBV6-5 14 CASSGRDTRNEQFF TGTGCCAGCAGTGGAAGGGACACCCGCAATGAGCAGTTCTTC
. . TRBJ2-3 TRBV6-1 14 CASSVLGRTDTQYF TGTGCCAGCAGTGTTCTGGGGCGGACAGATACGCAGTATTTT
. . TRBJ2-7 TRBV28 12 CASSQAPVKWYF TGTGCCAGCAGCCAGGCCCCCGTTAAGTGGTACTTC
. . TRBJ2-7 TRBV28 12 CASSPGRAGQYF TGTGCCAGCAGTCCCGGACGCGCGGGGCAGTACTTC